This T cell receptor (beta chain) was sequenced during a study of T-cell reconstitution after alpha-beta-depleted transplantation in children. In this sample, this clonotype turned up a few times. Looked up from germline, CDR1 is SQVTM and CDR2 is ANQGSEA. Trimming left V 4 bases short and J 6 bases short, with 9 bases between. The CDR3 extends over 12 amino acids. It was with unique molecular identifiers that the TCRbeta library was prepared. MiXCR was run by TCRdb on the PCR reads, yielding one entry per CDR3 protein. Counted here are fewer than 550,000 distinct CDR3 sequences, roughly a tenth occurring once; the ten biggest clones make up 4.5% to 7%.

This TCR was recovered from a human donor who donated a stem cell graft to a child with acute myeloid leukemia. Sequenced material: PBMCs from the stem cell graft donor, taken from the stem cell graft. The V gene is TRBV29-1, the J gene TRBJ2-2; TRBD1 or TRBD2 may be the D gene (5 bases each). The CDR3 sequence is CSVVGAAGELFF. DNA for the CDR3: TGCAGCGTTGTCGGGGCCGCCGGGGAGCTGTTTTTT.